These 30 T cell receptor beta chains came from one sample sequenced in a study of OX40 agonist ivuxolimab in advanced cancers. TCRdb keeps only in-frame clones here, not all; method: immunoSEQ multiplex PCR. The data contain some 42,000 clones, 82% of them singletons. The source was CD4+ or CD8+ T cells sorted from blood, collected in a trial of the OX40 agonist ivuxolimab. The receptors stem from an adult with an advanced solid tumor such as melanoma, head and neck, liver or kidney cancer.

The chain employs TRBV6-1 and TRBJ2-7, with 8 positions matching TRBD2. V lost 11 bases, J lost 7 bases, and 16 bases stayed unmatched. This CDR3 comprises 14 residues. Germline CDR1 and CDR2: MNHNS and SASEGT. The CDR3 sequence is CAARGGLRLGEQYF. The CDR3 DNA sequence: TGTGCCGCTCGGGGGGGGCTTAGATTGGGTGAGCAGTACTTC.

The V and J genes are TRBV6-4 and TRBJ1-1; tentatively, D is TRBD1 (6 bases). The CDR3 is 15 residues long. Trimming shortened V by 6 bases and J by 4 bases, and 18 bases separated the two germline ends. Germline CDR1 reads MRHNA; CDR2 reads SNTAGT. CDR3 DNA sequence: TGTGCCAGCAGCCACAACCGACAGGACCCCACTGAAGCTTTCTTT. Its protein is CASSHNRQDPTEAFF.

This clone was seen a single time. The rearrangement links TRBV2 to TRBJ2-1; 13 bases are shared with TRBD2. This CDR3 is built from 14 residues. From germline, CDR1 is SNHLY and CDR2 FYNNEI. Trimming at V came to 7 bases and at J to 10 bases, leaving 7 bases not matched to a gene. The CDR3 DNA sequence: TGTGCCAGCAAGGGACTAGCGGGGACTGGAGAGCAGTTCTTC. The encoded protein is CASKGLAGTGEQFF.

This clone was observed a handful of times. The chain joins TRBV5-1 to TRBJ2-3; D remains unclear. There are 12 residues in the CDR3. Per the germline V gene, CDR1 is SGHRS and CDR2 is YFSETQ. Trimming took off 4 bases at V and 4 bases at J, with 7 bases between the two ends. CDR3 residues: CASSLKSDTQYF. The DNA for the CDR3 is TGCGCCAGCAGCCTGAAGTCAGATACGCAGTATTTT.

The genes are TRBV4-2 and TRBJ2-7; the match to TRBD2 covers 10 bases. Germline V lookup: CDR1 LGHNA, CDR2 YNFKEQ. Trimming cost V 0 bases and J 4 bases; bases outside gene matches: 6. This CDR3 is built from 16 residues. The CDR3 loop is CASSQEVLAGAYEQYF. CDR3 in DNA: TGTGCCAGCAGCCAAGAGGTTCTAGCGGGAGCATACGAGCAGTACTTC.

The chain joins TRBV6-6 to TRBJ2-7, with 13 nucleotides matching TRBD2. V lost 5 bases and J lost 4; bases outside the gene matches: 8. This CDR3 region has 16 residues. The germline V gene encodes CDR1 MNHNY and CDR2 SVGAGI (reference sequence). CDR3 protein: CASSVGTSGTPYEQYF. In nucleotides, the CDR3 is TGTGCCAGCAGTGTAGGGACTAGCGGGACTCCTTACGAGCAGTACTTC.

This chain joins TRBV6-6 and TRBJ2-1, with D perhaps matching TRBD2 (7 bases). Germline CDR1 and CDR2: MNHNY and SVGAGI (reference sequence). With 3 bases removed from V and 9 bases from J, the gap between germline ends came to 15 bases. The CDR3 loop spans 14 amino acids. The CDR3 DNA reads TGTGCCAGCAGTTATCAAGGGGGAGGGGGTGAGCAGTTCTTC. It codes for CASSYQGGGGEQFF.

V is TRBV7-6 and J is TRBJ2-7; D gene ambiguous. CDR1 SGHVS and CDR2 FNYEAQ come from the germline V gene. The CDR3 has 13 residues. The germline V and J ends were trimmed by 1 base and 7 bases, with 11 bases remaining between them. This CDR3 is CASSLGPNQEQYF. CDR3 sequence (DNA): TGTGCCAGCAGCTTAGGCCCCAATCAAGAGCAGTACTTC.

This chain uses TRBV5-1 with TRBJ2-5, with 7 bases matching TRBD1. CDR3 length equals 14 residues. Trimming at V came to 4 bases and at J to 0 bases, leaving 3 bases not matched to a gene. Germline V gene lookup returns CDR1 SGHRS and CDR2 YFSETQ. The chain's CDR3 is CASSLGTDQETQYF. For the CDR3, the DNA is TGCGCCAGCAGCCTTGGGACAGACCAAGAGACCCAGTACTTC. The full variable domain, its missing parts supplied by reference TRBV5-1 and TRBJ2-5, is KAGVTQTPRYLIKTRGQQVTLSCSPISGHRSVSWYQQTPGQGLQFLFEYFSETQRNKGNFPGRFSGRQFSNSRSEMNVSTLELGDSALYLCASSLGTDQETQYFGPGTRLLVL.

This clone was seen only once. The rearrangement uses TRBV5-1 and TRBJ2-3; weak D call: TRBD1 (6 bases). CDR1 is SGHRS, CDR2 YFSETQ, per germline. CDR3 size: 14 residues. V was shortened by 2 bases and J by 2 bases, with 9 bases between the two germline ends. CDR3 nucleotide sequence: TGCGCCAGCAGCTTCAGGGGCCCCACAGATACGCAGTATTTT. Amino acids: CASSFRGPTDTQYF. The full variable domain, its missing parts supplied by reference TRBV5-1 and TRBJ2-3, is KAGVTQTPRYLIKTRGQQVTLSCSPISGHRSVSWYQQTPGQGLQFLFEYFSETQRNKGNFPGRFSGRQFSNSRSEMNVSTLELGDSALYLCASSFRGPTDTQYFGPGTRLTVL.

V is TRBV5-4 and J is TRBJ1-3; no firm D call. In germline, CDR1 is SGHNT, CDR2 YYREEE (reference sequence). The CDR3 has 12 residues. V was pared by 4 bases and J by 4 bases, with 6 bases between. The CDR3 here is CASSAGGNTIYF. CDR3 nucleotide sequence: TGTGCCAGCAGCGCAGGCGGAAACACCATATATTTT.

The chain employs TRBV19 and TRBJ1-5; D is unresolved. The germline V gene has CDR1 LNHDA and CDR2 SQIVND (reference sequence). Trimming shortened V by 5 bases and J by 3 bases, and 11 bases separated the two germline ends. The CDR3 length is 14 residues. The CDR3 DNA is TGTGCCAGTAGTGGCATGAACCACAATCAGCCCCAGCATTTT. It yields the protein CASSGMNHNQPQHF. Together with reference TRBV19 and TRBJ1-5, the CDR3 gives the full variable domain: DGGITQSPKYLFRKEGQNVTLSCEQNLNHDAMYWYRQDPGQGLRLIYYSQIVNDFQKGDIAEGYSVSREKKESFPLTVTSAQKNPTAFYLCASSGMNHNQPQHFGDGTRLSIL.

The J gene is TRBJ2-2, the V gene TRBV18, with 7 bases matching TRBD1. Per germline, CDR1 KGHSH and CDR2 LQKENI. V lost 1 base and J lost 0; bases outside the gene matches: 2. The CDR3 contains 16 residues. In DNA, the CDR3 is TGTGCCAGCTCACCACAACAGGGGTCGAACACCGGGGAGCTGTTTTTT. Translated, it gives CASSPQQGSNTGELFF.

The CDR3 spells CSVVQGSNQPQHF. The DNA of the CDR3 is TGCAGCGTAGTGCAGGGTAGCAATCAGCCCCAGCATTTT. This rearrangement joins TRBV29-1 to TRBJ1-5; tentative D call: TRBD1 (5 bases). Germline lookup yields CDR1 SQVTM and CDR2 ANQGSEA. The V gene lost 6 bases and the J gene lost 0 bases, with 9 bases spanning the gap. This CDR3 has 13 residues. Variable domain in full (rest from reference TRBV29-1 and TRBJ1-5): SAVISQKPSRDICQRGTSLTIQCQVDSQVTMMFWYRQQPGQSLTLIATANQGSEATYESGFVIDKFPISRPNLTFSTLTVSNMSPEDSSIYLCSVVQGSNQPQHFGDGTRLSIL.

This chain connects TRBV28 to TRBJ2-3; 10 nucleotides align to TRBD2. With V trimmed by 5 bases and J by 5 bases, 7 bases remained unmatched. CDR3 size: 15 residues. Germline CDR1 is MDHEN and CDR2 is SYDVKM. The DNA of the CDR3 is TGTGCCAGCAGTCCAGCGGGGGGGGGTGTAGATACGCAGTATTTT. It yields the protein CASSPAGGGVDTQYF.

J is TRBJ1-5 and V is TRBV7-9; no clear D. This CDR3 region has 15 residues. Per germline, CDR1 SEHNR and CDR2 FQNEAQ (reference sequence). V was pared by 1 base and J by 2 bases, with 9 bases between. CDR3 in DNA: TGTGCCAGCAGCTTAGGGGGTATCGGCAATCAGCCCCAGCATTTT. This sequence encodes CASSLGGIGNQPQHF.

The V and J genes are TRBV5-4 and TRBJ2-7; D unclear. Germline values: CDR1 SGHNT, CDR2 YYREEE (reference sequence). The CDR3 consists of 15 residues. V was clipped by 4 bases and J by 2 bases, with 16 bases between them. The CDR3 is CASSIRSWPAYEQYF. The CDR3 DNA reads TGTGCCAGCAGCATTAGATCCTGGCCAGCCTACGAGCAGTACTTC.

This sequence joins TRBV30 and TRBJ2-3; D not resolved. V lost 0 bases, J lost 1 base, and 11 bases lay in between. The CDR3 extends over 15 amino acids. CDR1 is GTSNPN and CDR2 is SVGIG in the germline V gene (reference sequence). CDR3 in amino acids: CAWSVQRGGTDTQYF. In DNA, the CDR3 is TGTGCCTGGAGTGTACAGAGAGGAGGCACAGATACGCAGTATTTT.

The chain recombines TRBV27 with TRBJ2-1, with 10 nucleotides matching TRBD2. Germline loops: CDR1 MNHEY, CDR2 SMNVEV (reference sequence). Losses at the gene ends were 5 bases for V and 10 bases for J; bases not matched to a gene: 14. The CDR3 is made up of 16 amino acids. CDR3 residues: CASSRSSGSTWNEQFF. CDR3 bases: TGTGCCAGCAGTAGGTCTAGCGGGAGTACATGGAACGAGCAGTTCTTC.

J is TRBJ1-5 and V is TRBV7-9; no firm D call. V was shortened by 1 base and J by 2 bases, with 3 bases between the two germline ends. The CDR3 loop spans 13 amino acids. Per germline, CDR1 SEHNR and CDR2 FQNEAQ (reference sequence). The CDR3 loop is CASSLDRNQPQHF. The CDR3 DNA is TGTGCCAGCAGCTTAGATCGCAATCAGCCCCAGCATTTT. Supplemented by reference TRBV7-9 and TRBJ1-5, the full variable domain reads DTGVSQNPRHKITKRGQNVTFRCDPISEHNRLYWYRQTLGQGPEFLTYFQNEAQLEKSRLLSDRFSAERPKGSFSTLEIQRTEQGDSAMYLCASSLDRNQPQHFGDGTRLSIL.

The CDR3 bases are TGTGCCAGTAAAATGGCGGGGTTGGCGTACGAGCAGTACTTC. It translates to CASKMAGLAYEQYF. The rearrangement joins TRBV19 to TRBJ2-7, with D possibly being TRBD2 (6 bases). In germline, CDR1 is LNHDA, CDR2 SQIVND (reference sequence). Trimming removed 7 bases from V and 4 bases from J, with 17 bases in between. The CDR3 length is 14 residues.

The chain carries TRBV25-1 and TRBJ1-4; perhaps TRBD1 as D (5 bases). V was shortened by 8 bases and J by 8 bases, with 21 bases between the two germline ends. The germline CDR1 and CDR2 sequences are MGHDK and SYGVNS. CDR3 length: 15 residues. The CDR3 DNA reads TGTGCCAGCGCACTTCGGACATACCGGGACGAAAAACTGTTTTTT. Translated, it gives CASALRTYRDEKLFF.

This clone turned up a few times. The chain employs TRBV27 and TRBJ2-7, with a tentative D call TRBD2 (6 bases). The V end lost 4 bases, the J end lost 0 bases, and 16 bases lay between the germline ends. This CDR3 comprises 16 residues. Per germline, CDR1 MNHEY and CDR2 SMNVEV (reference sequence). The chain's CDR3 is CASSSERRDSSYEQYF. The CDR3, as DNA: TGTGCCAGCAGTTCCGAGCGCCGGGACTCCTCCTACGAGCAGTACTTC.

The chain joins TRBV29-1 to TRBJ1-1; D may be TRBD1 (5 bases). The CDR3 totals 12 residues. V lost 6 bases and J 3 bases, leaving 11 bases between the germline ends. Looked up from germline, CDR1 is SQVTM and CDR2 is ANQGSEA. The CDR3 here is CSVDRGDTEAFF. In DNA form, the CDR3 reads TGCAGCGTCGACCGGGGGGACACTGAAGCTTTCTTT. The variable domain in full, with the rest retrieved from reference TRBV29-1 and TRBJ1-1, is SAVISQKPSRDICQRGTSLTIQCQVDSQVTMMFWYRQQPGQSLTLIATANQGSEATYESGFVIDKFPISRPNLTFSTLTVSNMSPEDSSIYLCSVDRGDTEAFFGQGTRLTVV.

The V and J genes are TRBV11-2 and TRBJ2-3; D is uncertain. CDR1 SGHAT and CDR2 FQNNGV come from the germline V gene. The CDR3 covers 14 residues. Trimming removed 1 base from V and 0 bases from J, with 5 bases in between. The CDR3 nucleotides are TGTGCCAGCAGCTTAGTCCCTAGCACAGATACGCAGTATTTT. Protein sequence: CASSLVPSTDTQYF. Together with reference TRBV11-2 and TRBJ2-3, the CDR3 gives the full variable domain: EAGVAQSPRYKIIEKRQSVAFWCNPISGHATLYWYQQILGQGPKLLIQFQNNGVVDDSQLPKDRFSAERLKGVDSTLKIQPAKLEDSAVYLCASSLVPSTDTQYFGPGTRLTVL.

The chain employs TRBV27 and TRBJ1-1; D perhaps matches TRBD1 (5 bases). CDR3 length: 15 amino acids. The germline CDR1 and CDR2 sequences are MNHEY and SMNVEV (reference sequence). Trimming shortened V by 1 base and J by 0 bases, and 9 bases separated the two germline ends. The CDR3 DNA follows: TGTGCCAGCAGTTTATACCGGGGGATGAACACTGAAGCTTTCTTT. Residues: CASSLYRGMNTEAFF.

Here the CDR3 reads CASSLVQGINEQYF. Written as DNA, the CDR3 is TGCGCCAGCAGCTTGGTACAGGGGATCAACGAGCAGTACTTC. V is TRBV5-1 and J is TRBJ2-7; 7 positions match TRBD1. Germline trimming cut 0 bases from V and 5 bases from J; bases unmatched to any gene: 5. The CDR3 covers 14 residues. The germline V gene encodes CDR1 SGHRS and CDR2 YFSETQ.

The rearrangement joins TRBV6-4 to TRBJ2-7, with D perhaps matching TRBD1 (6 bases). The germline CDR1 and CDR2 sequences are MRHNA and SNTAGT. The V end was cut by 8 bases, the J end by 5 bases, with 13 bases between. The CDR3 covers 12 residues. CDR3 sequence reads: CASPQGKHEQYF. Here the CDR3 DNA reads TGTGCCAGCCCCCAGGGGAAGCACGAGCAGTACTTC.

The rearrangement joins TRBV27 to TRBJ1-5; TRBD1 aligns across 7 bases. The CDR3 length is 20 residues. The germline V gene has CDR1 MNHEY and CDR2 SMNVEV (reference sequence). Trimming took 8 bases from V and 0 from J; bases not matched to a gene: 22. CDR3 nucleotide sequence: TGTGCCAGCCATCTCTCTGCATCCGGGACAGACGATGATAGCAATCAGCCCCAGCATTTT. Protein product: CASHLSASGTDDDSNQPQHF.

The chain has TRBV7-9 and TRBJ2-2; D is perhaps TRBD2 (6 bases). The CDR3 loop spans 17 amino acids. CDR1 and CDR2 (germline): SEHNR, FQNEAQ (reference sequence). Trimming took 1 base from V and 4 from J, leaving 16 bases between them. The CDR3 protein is CASSLEGSGRITGELFF. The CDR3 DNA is TGTGCCAGCAGCTTAGAAGGCTCAGGGAGGATCACCGGGGAGCTGTTTTTT.